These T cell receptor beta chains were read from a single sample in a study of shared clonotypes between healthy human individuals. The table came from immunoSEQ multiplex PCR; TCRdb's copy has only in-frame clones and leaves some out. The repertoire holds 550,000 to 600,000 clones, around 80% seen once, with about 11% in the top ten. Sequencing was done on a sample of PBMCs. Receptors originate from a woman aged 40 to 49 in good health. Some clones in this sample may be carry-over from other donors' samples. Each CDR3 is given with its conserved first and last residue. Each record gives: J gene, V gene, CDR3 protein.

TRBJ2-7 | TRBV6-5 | CASRRLAGAYEQYF
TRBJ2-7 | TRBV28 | CASSWQGQRPYEQYF
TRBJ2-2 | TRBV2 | CASSDRAGAGELFF
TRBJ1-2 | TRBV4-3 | CASSQGGDRGGYTF
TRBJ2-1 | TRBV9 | CASSPRGLDNEQFF
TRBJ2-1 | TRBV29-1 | CSVEGIAAYNEQFF
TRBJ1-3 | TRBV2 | CASSEEQGPHSGNTIYF
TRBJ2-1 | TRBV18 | CASSPGFGGKDEQFF
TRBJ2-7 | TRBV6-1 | CASSYPPEQYF
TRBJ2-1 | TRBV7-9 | CASSPPGAGYNEQFF
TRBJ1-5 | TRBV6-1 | CASQGGPGGGQPQHF
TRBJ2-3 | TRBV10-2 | CASRLAGVPDTQYF
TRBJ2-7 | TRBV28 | CASSLTGQTWALYF
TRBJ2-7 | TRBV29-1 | CSVVSPDYEQYF
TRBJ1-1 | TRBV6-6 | CASPVQGQSNTEAFF
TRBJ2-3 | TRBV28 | CASSSGQGVDTQYF
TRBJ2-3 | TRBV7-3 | CASSPRTSGRGDTQYF
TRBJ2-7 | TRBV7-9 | CASSPSGGTPREQYF
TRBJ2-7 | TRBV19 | CASTNSGGPVEQYF
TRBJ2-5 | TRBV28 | CASSLVDQRRETQYF
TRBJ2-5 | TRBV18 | CASSPREPTSGTQYF
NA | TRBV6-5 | CASSRRGLGLYEQYF